This T cell receptor (beta chain) was obtained from a study of metastatic and nonmetastatic thyroid tumors. Study-level information: Comparative analysis of repertoires was undertaken across blood and tumor or nodule tissue obtained from malignant and benign thyroid patients. Regarding the study as a whole: Relative to benign nodules, malignant thyroid tumors were reportedly characterized by significantly elevated TCR beta diversity in blood and tumor.

This clone was counted many times. The target antigen is unknown. No treatment had been given to any patient before thyroid surgery. Authors' analysis steps: Across clinicopathological groups, CDR3 differences served as the basis for building a distant-metastasis classifier for papillary thyroid cancer. TCRdb re-called the PCR reads with MiXCR. These V and J calls rely on TCRdb rather than the paper's analysis. The table lists tens of thousands of clones, about a sixth of them singletons. The CDR3 is 19 amino acids. Germline V gives CDR1 LGHNA, CDR2 YNFKEQ. The V gene lost 0 bases and the J gene lost 0 bases, with 17 bases spanning the gap.

The source is a female donor with papillary thyroid cancer or a benign thyroid nodule (not recorded which). Some clones in this sample may be carry-over from other donors' samples. Sequenced input: blood. The chain carries TRBV4-2 and TRBJ1-4; unclear D gene. CDR3: CASSQDLGRVIATNEKLFF. The CDR3 DNA reads as TGTGCCAGCAGCCAAGATTTGGGCAGAGTCATTGCAACTAATGAAAAACTGTTTTTT.